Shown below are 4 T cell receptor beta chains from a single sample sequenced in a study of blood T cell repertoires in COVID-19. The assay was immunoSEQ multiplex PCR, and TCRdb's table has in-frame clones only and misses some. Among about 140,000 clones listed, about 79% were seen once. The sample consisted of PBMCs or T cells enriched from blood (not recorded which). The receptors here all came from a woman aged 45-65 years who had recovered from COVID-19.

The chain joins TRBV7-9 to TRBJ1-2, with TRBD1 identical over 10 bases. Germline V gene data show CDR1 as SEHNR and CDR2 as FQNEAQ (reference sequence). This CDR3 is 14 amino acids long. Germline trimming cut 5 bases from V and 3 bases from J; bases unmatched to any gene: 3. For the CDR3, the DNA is TGTGCCAGCAGCGACAGGGGGCGTGACTATGGCTACACCTTC. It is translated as CASSDRGRDYGYTF.

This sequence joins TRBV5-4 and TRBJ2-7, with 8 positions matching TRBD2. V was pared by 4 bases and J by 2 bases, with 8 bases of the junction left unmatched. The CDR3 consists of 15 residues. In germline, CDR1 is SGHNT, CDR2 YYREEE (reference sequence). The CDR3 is CASSDMSGGTYEQYF. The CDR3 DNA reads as TGTGCCAGCAGCGACATGAGCGGGGGAACCTACGAGCAGTACTTC.

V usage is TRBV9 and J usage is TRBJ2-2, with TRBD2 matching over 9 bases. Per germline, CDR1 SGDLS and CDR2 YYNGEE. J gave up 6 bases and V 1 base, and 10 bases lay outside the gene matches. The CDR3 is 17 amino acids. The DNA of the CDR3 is TGTGCCAGCAGCGTAACCCCGGGACTAGCTATTCCCGGGGAGCTGTTTTTT. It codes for CASSVTPGLAIPGELFF.

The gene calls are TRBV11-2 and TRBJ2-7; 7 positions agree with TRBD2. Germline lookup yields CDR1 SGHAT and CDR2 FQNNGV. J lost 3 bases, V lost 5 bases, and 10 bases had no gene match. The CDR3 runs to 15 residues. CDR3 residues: CASSPLAGVGYEQYF. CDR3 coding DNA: TGTGCCAGCAGCCCCTTGGCGGGGGTCGGCTACGAGCAGTACTTC.